This section outlines one TCR beta chain sequence together with its context. This clonotype was seen at least ten times. Its antigen is unknown. The record has no base qualities; no much larger clone is one base away. The sequencing machine was an Illumina HiSeq 2500. TCR beta libraries were prepared by quantitative 5'-RACE with molecular barcodes. As for the authors' bioinformatics: A new computational method based on a probabilistic model of VDJ rearrangement was used to identify disease-linked TCR variants. TCRdb reworked the public reads: Q25 trimming with fastp, MiXCR clone assembly, productive beta chains retained. Rows merge per CDR3 protein into single entries with the most common DNA and genes. TCRdb assigned the V and J calls; the authors' analysis was not used. This sample has some 250,000 distinct CDR3 sequences in its table, and about 24% of those were observed once. The top ten hold more than 0.6% of the sample.

This entry comes from a study of CD8 T cells in ankylosing spondylitis (dated 2017 in TCRdb). For the study in its entirety: T cell receptor beta repertoires were profiled in healthy donors and ankylosing spondylitis patients so that disease-linked TCR variants could be found. Peripheral blood was sampled, and synovial fluid was additionally collected from ankylosing spondylitis patients. In total, the full study cohort was made up of approximately 99 healthy donors and 20 to 25 ankylosing spondylitis patients.

The CDR3, from cysteine to phenylalanine, totals 14 residues. CDR3 DNA is the only sequence kept; it has 42 bases, read in frame from the first base. The germline V gene (reference sequence) provides CDR1 SEHNR and CDR2 FQNEAQ. From V the trimming removes 1 base and from J it removes 6 bases, while the gene matches leave 2 bases of the junction unaccounted for. The paper's findings and limits, for the study overall: Some of the motif variants had been reported before in the synovial fluid and blood of reactive arthritis patients, a finding that suggests common disease-initiation mechanisms. The disease-linked clones had a CD8+ phenotype and were found at relatively low frequencies in peripheral blood. The disease-linked clones were reported as significantly enriched in matched synovial fluid samples from ankylosing spondylitis patients. A TCR beta motif of fewer than 10 highly homologous amino acid variants appeared characteristic of blood from ankylosing spondylitis patients.

This chain is built from TRBV7-9 and TRBJ1-4, with 7 bases aligning to TRBD1. The sample consisted of blood, either unsorted or a sorted T cell fraction (not recorded which). This TCR derives from a male donor with ankylosing spondylitis or in good health (not recorded which). The CDR3 reads CASSLGDRDEKLFF. The bases are TGTGCCAGCAGCTTAGGCGACAGGGATGAAAAACTGTTTTTT.